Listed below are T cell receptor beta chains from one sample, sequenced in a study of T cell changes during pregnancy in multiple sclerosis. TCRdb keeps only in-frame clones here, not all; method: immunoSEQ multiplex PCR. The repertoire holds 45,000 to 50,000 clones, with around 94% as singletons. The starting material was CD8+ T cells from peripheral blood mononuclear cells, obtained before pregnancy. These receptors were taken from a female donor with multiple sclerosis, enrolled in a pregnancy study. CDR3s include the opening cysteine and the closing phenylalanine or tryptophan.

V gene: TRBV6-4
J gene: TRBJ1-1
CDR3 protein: CASTSNPGQHSNTEAFF

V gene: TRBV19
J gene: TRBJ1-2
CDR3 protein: CASSIQGTYGYTF

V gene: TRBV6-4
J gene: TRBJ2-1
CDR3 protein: CASNEAGGSNEQFF

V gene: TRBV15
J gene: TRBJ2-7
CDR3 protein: CATSSPRTASYEQYF

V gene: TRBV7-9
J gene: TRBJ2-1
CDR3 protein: CASSLGAAGPTYNEQFF

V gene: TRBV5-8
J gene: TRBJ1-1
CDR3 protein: CASSGLDSRIPNTEAFF

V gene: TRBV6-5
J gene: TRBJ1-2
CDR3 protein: CASSYGADYGYTF

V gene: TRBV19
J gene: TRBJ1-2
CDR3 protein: CASVRTGETNYGYTF

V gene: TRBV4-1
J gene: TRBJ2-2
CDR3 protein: CASSQDQSEDSLGPGELFF

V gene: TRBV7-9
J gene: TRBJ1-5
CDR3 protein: CASSLGGGWQPQHF

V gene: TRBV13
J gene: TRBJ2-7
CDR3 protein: CASSLDPFRYEQYF

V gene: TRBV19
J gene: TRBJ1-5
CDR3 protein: CASSNPGNQPQHF

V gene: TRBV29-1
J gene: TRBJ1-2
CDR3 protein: CSVEDRRNYGYTF

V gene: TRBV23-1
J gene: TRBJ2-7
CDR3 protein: CASSQSYRDRTVYEQYF

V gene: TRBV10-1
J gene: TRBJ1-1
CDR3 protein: CATIPTGWSGNTEAFF

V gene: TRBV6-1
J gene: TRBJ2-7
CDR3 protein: CASSEPGQGPYEQYF

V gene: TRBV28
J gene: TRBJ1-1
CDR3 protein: CASSFRGRNTEAFF

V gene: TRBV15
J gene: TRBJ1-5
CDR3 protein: CATTTGLGNQPQHF

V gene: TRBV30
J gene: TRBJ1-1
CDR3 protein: CAWSVLGGAEAFF

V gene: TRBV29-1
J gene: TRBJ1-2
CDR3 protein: CSVEDEREGFYGYTF

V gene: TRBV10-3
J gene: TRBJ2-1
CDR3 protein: CAISVPGNEQFF

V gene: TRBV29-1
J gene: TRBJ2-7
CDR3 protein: CSVEIGQGDEQYF

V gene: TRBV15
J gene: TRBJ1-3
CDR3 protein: CATSREVLFGNTIYF

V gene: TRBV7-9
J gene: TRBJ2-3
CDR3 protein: CASSPGTGEDTQYF

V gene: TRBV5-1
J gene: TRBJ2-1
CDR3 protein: CASSPYEGPNEQFF

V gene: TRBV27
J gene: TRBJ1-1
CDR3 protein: CASSLGQGANTEAFF

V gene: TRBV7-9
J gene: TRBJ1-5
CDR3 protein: CASSSEGYSNQPQHF

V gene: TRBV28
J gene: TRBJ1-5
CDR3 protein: CASSFFRRDQPQHF

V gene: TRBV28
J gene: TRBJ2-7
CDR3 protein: CASSSQGLPYEQYF

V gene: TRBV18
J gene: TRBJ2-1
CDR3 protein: CASSHSGLVNEQFF

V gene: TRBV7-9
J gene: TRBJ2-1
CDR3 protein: CASSVTGEQFF

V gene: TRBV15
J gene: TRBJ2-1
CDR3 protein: CATSEDRGQWEQFF

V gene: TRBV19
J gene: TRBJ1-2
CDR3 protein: CASSVGGLGGNYGYTF

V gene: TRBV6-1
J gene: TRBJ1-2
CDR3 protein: CASSEAQEVSYGYTF

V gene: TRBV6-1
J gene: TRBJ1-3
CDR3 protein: CASSEGTLRRPSSGNTIYF

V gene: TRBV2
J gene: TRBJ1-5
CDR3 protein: CASRGTHFGGPNQPQHF

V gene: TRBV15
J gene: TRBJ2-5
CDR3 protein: CATSRDRGSLEVQYF

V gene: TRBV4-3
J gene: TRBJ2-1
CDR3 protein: CASSHGLAGDYNEQFF

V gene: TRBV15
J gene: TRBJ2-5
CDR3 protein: CATSRRAVQETQYF

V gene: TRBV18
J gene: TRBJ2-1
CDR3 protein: CASSPISGGTYNEQFF

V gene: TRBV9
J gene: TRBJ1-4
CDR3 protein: CASSVGQQSTNEKLFF

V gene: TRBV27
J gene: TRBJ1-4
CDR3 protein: CASSLGGEKLFF

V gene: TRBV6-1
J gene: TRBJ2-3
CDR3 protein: CASSDGSGTTDTQYF

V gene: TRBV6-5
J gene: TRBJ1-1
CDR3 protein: CASSPRQGWQAFF

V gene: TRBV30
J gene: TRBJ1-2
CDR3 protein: CACTSRGAEGYTF

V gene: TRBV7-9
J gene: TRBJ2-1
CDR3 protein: CASSLRVAGGIYNEQFF

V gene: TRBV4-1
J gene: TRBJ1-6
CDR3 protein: CASSQGDTESPLHF

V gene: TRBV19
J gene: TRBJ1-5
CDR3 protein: CASTLAGARSNQPQHF

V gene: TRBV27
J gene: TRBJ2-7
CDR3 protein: CASSPLRLAGVGEQYF

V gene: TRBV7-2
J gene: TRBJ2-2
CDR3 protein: CASSFSGSSNTGELFF

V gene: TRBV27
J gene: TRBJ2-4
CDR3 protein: CASSYDFNGNIQYF

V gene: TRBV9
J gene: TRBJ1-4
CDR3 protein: CASSPHGGNEKLFF

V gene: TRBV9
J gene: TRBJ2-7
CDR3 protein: CASSVRQGEQYF

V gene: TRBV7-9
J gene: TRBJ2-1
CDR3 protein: CASSTPQGRSYNEQFF

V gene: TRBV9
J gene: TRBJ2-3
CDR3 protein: CASSASGTDTQYF

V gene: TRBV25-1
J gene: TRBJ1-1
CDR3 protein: CASSENFLVGNTEAFF

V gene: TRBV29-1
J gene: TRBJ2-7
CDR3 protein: CSVVGLAGRIYEQYF

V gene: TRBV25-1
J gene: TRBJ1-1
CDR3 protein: CASGRQGVNTEAFF